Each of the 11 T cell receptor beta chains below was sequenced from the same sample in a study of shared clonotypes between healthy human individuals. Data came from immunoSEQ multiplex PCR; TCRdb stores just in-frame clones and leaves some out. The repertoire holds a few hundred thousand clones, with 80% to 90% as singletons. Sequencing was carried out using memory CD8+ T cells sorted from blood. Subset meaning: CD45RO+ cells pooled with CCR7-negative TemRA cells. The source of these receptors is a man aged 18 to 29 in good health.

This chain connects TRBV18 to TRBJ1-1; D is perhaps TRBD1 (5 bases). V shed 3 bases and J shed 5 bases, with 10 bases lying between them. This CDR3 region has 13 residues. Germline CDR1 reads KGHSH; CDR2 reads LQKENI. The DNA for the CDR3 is TGTGCCAGCTCACCGCACGGGGGTACTGAAGCTTTCTTT. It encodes CASSPHGGTEAFF.

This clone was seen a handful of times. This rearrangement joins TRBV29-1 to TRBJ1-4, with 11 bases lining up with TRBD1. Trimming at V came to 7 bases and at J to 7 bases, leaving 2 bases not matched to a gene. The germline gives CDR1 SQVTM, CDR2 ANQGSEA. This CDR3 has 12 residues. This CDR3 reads CSGGQGVEKLFF. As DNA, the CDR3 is TGCAGCGGGGGACAGGGGGTTGAAAAACTGTTTTTT.

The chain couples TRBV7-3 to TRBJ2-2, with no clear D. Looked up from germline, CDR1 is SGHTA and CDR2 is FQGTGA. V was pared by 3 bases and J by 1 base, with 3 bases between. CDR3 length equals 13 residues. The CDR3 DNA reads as TGTGCCAGCAGCTTTATGAACACCGGGGAGCTGTTTTTT. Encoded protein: CASSFMNTGELFF. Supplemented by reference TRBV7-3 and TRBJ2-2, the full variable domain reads GAGVSQTPSNKVTEKGKYVELRCDPISGHTALYWYRQSLGQGPEFLIYFQGTGAADDSGLPNDRFFAVRPEGSVSTLKIQRTERGDSAVYLCASSFMNTGELFFGEGSRLTVL.

The CDR3 loop reads CASSLDHLDRGSTDTQYF. The CDR3, as DNA: TGTGCCAGCAGCTTGGACCACCTAGACAGGGGAAGCACAGATACGCAGTATTTT. The chain employs TRBV11-3 and TRBJ2-3, with 8 bases matching TRBD1. The CDR3 length is 18 residues. Per germline, CDR1 SGHNT and CDR2 YENEEA. Unmatched junction bases numbered 11, after V lost 3 bases and J lost 0 bases.

CDR3 region: CASRKTYEQYF. DNA of the CDR3: TGTGCCAGCAGGAAGACCTACGAGCAGTACTTC. The V and J genes are TRBV6-6 and TRBJ2-7; D ambiguous. The CDR3 extends over 11 amino acids. CDR1 and CDR2 (germline): MNHNY, SVGAGI (reference sequence). V lost 6 bases and J 2 bases, leaving 5 bases between the germline ends.

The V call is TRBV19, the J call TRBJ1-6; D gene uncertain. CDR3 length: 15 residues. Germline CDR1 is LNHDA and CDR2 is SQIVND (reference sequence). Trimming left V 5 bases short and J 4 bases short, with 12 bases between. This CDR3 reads CASSSWAEYNSPLHF. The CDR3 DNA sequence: TGTGCCAGTAGTTCATGGGCAGAGTATAATTCACCCCTCCACTTT.

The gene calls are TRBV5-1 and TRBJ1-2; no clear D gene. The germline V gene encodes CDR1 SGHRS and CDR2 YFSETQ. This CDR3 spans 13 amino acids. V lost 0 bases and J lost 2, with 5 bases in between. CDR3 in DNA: TGCGCCAGCAGCTTGGATGTCAACTATGGCTACACCTTC. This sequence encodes CASSLDVNYGYTF. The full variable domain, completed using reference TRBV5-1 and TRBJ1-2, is KAGVTQTPRYLIKTRGQQVTLSCSPISGHRSVSWYQQTPGQGLQFLFEYFSETQRNKGNFPGRFSGRQFSNSRSEMNVSTLELGDSALYLCASSLDVNYGYTFGSGTRLTVV.

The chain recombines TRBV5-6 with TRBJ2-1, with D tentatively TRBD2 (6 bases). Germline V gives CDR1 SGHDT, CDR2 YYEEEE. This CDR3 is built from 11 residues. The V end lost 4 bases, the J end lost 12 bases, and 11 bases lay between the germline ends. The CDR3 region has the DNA TGTGCCAGCAGCAGGGACTTAGGGCAGTTCTTC. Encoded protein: CASSRDLGQFF.

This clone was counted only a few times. CDR3: CATGVGLAVGDTQYF. The CDR3 DNA follows: TGTGCCACCGGGGTCGGTCTAGCTGTAGGAGATACGCAGTATTTT. V usage is TRBV15 and J usage is TRBJ2-3, with a tentative D call TRBD2 (5 bases). The CDR3 length is 15 residues. Trimming removed 8 bases from V and 5 bases from J, with 20 bases in between. Germline V gene data show CDR1 as LNHNV and CDR2 as YYDKDF (reference sequence).

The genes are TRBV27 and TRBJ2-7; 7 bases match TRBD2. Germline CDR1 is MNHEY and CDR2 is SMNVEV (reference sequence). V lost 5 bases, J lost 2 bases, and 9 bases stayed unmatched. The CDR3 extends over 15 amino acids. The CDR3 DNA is TGTGCCAGCAGTCCCGGGACTACTCCTACCTACGAGCAGTACTTC. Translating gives CASSPGTTPTYEQYF.

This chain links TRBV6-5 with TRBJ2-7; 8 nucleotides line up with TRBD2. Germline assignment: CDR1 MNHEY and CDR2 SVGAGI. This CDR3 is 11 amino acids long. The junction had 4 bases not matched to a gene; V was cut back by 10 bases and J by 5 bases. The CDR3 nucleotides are TGTGCCACCGGGGGGGTGCACGAGCAGTACTTC. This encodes CATGGVHEQYF.